This T cell receptor beta chain was captured by sequencing in a study of blood T cell repertoires in COVID-19. Background on the study: The analysed material was cDNA or gDNA that came from T cells, B-cell-depleted T cells, or PBMCs.

In the original processing: By means of reference gene primer amplification, nucleated cell counts were estimated. TCRdb's copy holds only in-frame clones and misses some; the assay was immunoSEQ multiplex PCR. Clone size and the V and J calls come from that table; the DNA yielded D and trimming. The data hold fewer than 400,000 clones, with over 85% observed a single time. CDR1 is SGHRS, CDR2 YFSETQ, per germline. The V and J ends lost 4 bases and 4 bases, in that order; junction bases with no gene match: 5. This CDR3 is 14 amino acids long. The sequenced sample was PBMCs or T cells enriched from blood (not recorded which). This TCR was sampled from a woman aged 25-40 years who had recovered from COVID-19. V gene TRBV5-1 combines with J gene TRBJ2-7, with 10 bases aligning to TRBD1. The CDR3 loop reads CASSPRQGAYEQYF. CDR3 sequence (DNA): TGCGCCAGCAGCCCAAGACAGGGGGCTTACGAGCAGTACTTC.